Shown below are 23 T cell receptor beta chains from a single sample sequenced in a study of cytomegalovirus exposure and HLA in healthy donors. Primers: 60 Vbeta forward and 13 Jbeta reverse. TCRdb's copy holds only in-frame clones and misses some; the assay was immunoSEQ multiplex PCR. The data show about 70,000 clones, 68% seen once. Sequenced: PBMCs. Source of these receptors: a woman aged 25 to 39 in good health and CMV-seronegative.

The chain recombines TRBV6-5 with TRBJ2-7, with 8 bases matching TRBD2. The germline V gene has CDR1 MNHEY and CDR2 SVGAGI. The V and J ends lost 0 bases and 5 bases, in that order; junction bases with no gene match: 6. CDR3 length: 15 amino acids. The CDR3 spells CASSYSGGAGNEQYF. The CDR3, as DNA: TGTGCCAGCAGTTACTCCGGGGGGGCAGGGAACGAGCAGTACTTC.

The CDR3 DNA sequence: TGCGCCAGCAGTGAGACTAGCGGGGGGCCAGAGACCCAGTACTTC. Its protein is CASSETSGGPETQYF. The rearrangement joins TRBV10-1 to TRBJ2-5; 12 nucleotides line up with TRBD2. The CDR3 contains 15 residues. Trimming cost V 2 bases and J 4 bases; bases outside gene matches: 2. Looked up from germline, CDR1 is WNHNN and CDR2 is SYGVQD (reference sequence).

The V and J genes are TRBV4-2 and TRBJ2-7; D gene unclear. CDR3 size: 15 residues. Trimming took 0 bases from V and 3 from J, leaving 12 bases between them. CDR1 and CDR2 (germline): LGHNA, YNFKEQ. CDR3 sequence (DNA): TGTGCCAGCAGCCAAGATATGAAACGGTTCTACGAGCAGTACTTC. Translation: CASSQDMKRFYEQYF.

The chain has TRBV19 and TRBJ2-1; TRBD2 agrees at 11 bases. V gave up 8 bases and J gave up 6 bases; unmatched junction bases: 9. The CDR3 sequence is 15 residues long. Germline V CDR1 and CDR2: LNHDA, SQIVND (reference sequence). This chain's CDR3 is CASSGLAGGFNEQFF. The CDR3 nucleotides read TGTGCCAGTTCCGGTTTAGCGGGGGGGTTCAATGAGCAGTTCTTC.

The chain carries TRBV27 and TRBJ1-5, with a possible D match to TRBD1 (5 bases). V lost 5 bases and J lost 0, with 23 bases in between. This CDR3 is built from 19 residues. The germline V gene has CDR1 MNHEY and CDR2 SMNVEV (reference sequence). CDR3 DNA sequence: TGTGCCAGCAGTCCCCAGGGCGTCAGTTGGGATTATAGCAATCAGCCCCAGCATTTT. Translation: CASSPQGVSWDYSNQPQHF.

The chain carries TRBV19 and TRBJ2-3; TRBD2 agrees at 9 bases. CDR1 and CDR2 from the germline V gene are LNHDA and SQIVND (reference sequence). The CDR3 length is 17 residues. V was pared by 1 base and J by 0 bases, with 5 bases of the junction left unmatched. CDR3 protein: CASSIGGGDFSTDTQYF. CDR3 coding DNA: TGTGCCAGTAGTATAGGCGGGGGGGATTTTAGCACAGATACGCAGTATTTT.

This chain connects TRBV19 to TRBJ2-3; 12 nucleotides match TRBD2. Trimming removed 5 bases from V and 2 bases from J; junction bases left unmatched: 5. Germline CDR1 LNHDA, CDR2 SQIVND (reference sequence). The CDR3 is 16 residues long. CDR3 nucleotides: TGTGCCAGTAGTCCATGGACTAGCGGGGTCACAGATACGCAGTATTTT. This translates into CASSPWTSGVTDTQYF.

CDR3 in amino acids: CASTLDRLDSPLHF. CDR3 nucleotide sequence: TGTGCCAGCACGCTCGACAGGTTAGATTCACCCCTCCACTTT. This sequence joins TRBV6-5 and TRBJ1-6; perhaps TRBD1 as D (6 bases). Trimming took 7 bases from V and 8 from J, leaving 15 bases between them. The germline CDR1 and CDR2 sequences are MNHEY and SVGAGI. The CDR3 runs 14 residues.

This clone has only a few counts. The rearrangement links TRBV16 to TRBJ1-1, with TRBD1 identical over 7 bases. Per the germline V gene, CDR1 is KGHSY and CDR2 is FQNENV. The CDR3 sequence is 16 residues long. Trimming removed 2 bases from V and 7 bases from J; junction bases left unmatched: 13. The DNA of the CDR3 is TGTGCCAGCAGCCAAACGGCGCTCAGGGGGAGCGGTGAAGCTTTCTTT. It codes for CASSQTALRGSGEAFF. Full variable domain (rest looked up from reference TRBV16 and TRBJ1-1): GEEVAQTPKHLVRGEGQKAKLYCAPIKGHSYVFWYQQVLKNEFKFLISFQNENVFDETGMPKERFSAKCLPNSPCSLEIQATKLEDSAVYFCASSQTALRGSGEAFFGQGTRLTVV.

This rearrangement joins TRBV20-1 to TRBJ2-1; a weak D match, TRBD1 (6 bases). This CDR3 spans 11 amino acids. Trimming cost V 8 bases and J 10 bases, with 15 bases left between them. Germline V gene data show CDR1 as DFQATT and CDR2 as SNEGSKA (reference sequence). The CDR3 sequence is CSSSEQGEQFF. The CDR3 DNA is TGCAGTTCCTCCGAACAGGGAGAGCAGTTCTTC.

V gene TRBV29-1 combines with J gene TRBJ1-2, with D perhaps matching TRBD1 (5 bases). The CDR3 is 16 residues long. The germline CDR1 and CDR2 sequences are SQVTM and ANQGSEA. V was pared by 8 bases and J by 10 bases, with 32 bases between. The CDR3 region has the DNA TGCAGCATTCTTAACCCTCCGACAGTGGTCCGTGGTGTCTACACCTTC. Its protein is CSILNPPTVVRGVYTF.

This clone came up a few times. The genes are TRBV30 and TRBJ1-1, with TRBD1 matching 7 bases. The germline V gene has CDR1 GTSNPN and CDR2 SVGIG (reference sequence). J lost 4 bases, V lost 7 bases, and 9 bases had no gene match. The CDR3 extends over 13 amino acids. CDR3: CALTGERRTEAFF. The CDR3 region has the DNA TGTGCCTTAACAGGGGAGAGGCGCACTGAAGCTTTCTTT.

V is TRBV9 and J is TRBJ2-7, with a tentative D call TRBD1 (6 bases). V shed 4 bases and J shed 7 bases, with 21 bases lying between them. The CDR3 has 15 amino acids. CDR1 SGDLS and CDR2 YYNGEE come from the germline V gene. The CDR3, as DNA: TGTGCCAGCAGCAGAATCGGGGACACCTCCTTAGAGCAGTACTTC. This codes for CASSRIGDTSLEQYF.

The rearrangement links TRBV7-9 to TRBJ2-7; weak D call: TRBD1 (6 bases). Germline V gene lookup returns CDR1 SEHNR and CDR2 FQNEAQ (reference sequence). This CDR3 has 15 residues. The V and J ends lost 2 bases and 3 bases respectively, with 14 bases between them. The CDR3 DNA is TGTGCCAGCAGCTTATCGTCAGGGGACCTCTACGAGCAGTACTTC. It translates to CASSLSSGDLYEQYF.

This sequence joins TRBV30 and TRBJ2-7; TRBD1 agrees at 8 bases. The CDR3 sequence is 12 residues long. Germline V CDR1 and CDR2: GTSNPN, SVGIG (reference sequence). V was pared by 4 bases and J by 1 base, with 0 bases of the junction left unmatched. The CDR3 loop reads CAWNRGSYEQYF. The CDR3 DNA sequence: TGTGCCTGGAACAGGGGGTCCTACGAGCAGTACTTC. The full variable domain, completed using reference TRBV30 and TRBJ2-7, is SQTIHQWPATLVQPVGSPLSLECTVEGTSNPNLYWYRQAAGRGLQLLFYSVGIGQISSEVPQNLSASRPQDRQFILSSKKLLLSDSGFYLCAWNRGSYEQYFGPGTRLTVT.

This clone was seen only a few times. This chain links TRBV5-5 with TRBJ2-3; 9 bases are a match to TRBD2. Trimming cost V 0 bases and J 8 bases; bases outside gene matches: 16. This CDR3 is 18 amino acids long. Germline-derived CDR1 and CDR2 are SGHKS and YYEKEE (reference sequence). CDR3 sequence: CASSLARGSGGSISTQYF. For the CDR3, the DNA is TGTGCCAGCAGCTTGGCCCGGGGGAGCGGGGGGAGTATAAGTACGCAGTATTTT. The variable domain in full, with the rest retrieved from reference TRBV5-5 and TRBJ2-3, is DAGVTQSPTHLIKTRGQQVTLRCSPISGHKSVSWYQQVLGQGPQFIFQYYEKEERGRGNFPDRFSARQFPNYSSELNVNALLLGDSALYLCASSLARGSGGSISTQYFGPGTRLTVL.

This clone was recorded once. V is TRBV27 and J is TRBJ1-2, with D possibly matching TRBD1 (5 bases). The germline V gene has CDR1 MNHEY and CDR2 SMNVEV (reference sequence). The ends were cut back, 6 bases at V and 4 bases at J, with 21 bases in the middle. The CDR3 is 16 amino acids. CDR3 DNA: TGTGCCAGCAGCGAATCTCGGGGGATGGGGGGCTATGGCTACACCTTC. This gives the protein CASSESRGMGGYGYTF.

V is TRBV28 and J is TRBJ1-4; no firm D call. CDR3 length: 11 amino acids. The V end was cut by 2 bases, the J end by 7 bases, with 2 bases between. The germline CDR1 and CDR2 sequences are MDHEN and SYDVKM. CDR3 protein: CASSLREKLFF. The CDR3 coding sequence is TGTGCCAGCAGTTTACGTGAAAAACTGTTTTTT.

This clone came up a few times. The gene calls are TRBV2 and TRBJ1-1; D gene ambiguous. This CDR3 comprises 13 residues. Germline V gene data show CDR1 as SNHLY and CDR2 as FYNNEI. Trimming took 4 bases from V and 0 from J, leaving 6 bases between them. The CDR3 reads CASSVGMNTEAFF. The CDR3 DNA follows: TGTGCCAGCAGTGTCGGGATGAACACTGAAGCTTTCTTT.

This chain uses TRBV15 with TRBJ2-1; D unresolved. Germline V gives CDR1 LNHNV, CDR2 YYDKDF (reference sequence). The CDR3 length is 15 residues. V was clipped by 0 bases and J by 3 bases, with 9 bases between them. CDR3 sequence: CATSRDRLGYNEQFF. The CDR3, as DNA: TGTGCCACCAGCAGAGATCGGCTAGGCTACAATGAGCAGTTCTTC.

The chain has TRBV27 and TRBJ2-7, with TRBD2 as a possible D gene (5 bases). This CDR3 spans 13 amino acids. V lost 7 bases, J lost 3 bases, and 13 bases lay in between. Germline CDR1 reads MNHEY; CDR2 reads SMNVEV (reference sequence). CDR3 sequence (DNA): TGTGCCAGCACCGGCGGGCAGAACTACGAGCAGTACTTC. Its protein is CASTGGQNYEQYF.

The chain uses TRBV2 and TRBJ1-2; TRBD1 might be the D (6 bases). The CDR3 is 13 residues long. Trimming shortened V by 9 bases and J by 2 bases, and 13 bases separated the two germline ends. Germline-derived CDR1 and CDR2 are SNHLY and FYNNEI. The CDR3 DNA follows: TGTGCCAGGAAGAGGACAGTGAACTATGGCTACACCTTC. It is translated as CARKRTVNYGYTF.

The V and J genes are TRBV5-1 and TRBJ2-3; 9 nucleotides match TRBD2. This CDR3 has 16 residues. Trimming cost V 4 bases and J 0 bases; bases outside gene matches: 6. CDR1 is SGHRS and CDR2 is YFSETQ in the germline V gene. The CDR3: CASSTGTSSSTDTQYF. The CDR3 DNA reads as TGCGCCAGCAGCACCGGGACTAGCTCTAGCACAGATACGCAGTATTTT.